The 9 T cell receptor beta chains in this list originate from one sample, sequenced in a study of blood T cell repertoires in COVID-19. Assay: immunoSEQ multiplex PCR; the TCRdb copy retains only in-frame clones and omits some. This sample has some 180,000 clones, with just under 85% found just once. The sample consisted of peripheral blood. These TCRs come from a woman aged 80 or over with COVID-19, enrolled during active disease.

The rearrangement joins TRBV6-5 to TRBJ1-6; a possible D gene is TRBD1 (6 bases). V shed 6 bases and J shed 2 bases, with 11 bases lying between them. From germline, CDR1 is MNHEY and CDR2 SVGAGI. The CDR3 has 15 residues. The chain's CDR3 is CASRLQGTYNSPLHF. In DNA form, the CDR3 reads TGTGCCAGCAGATTACAGGGAACCTATAATTCACCCCTCCACTTT.

J is TRBJ2-5 and V is TRBV19; 13 nucleotides align to TRBD2. CDR3 length: 13 residues. With 9 bases clipped from V and 5 bases from J, the junction kept 3 bases outside the gene matches. Germline-derived CDR1 and CDR2 are LNHDA and SQIVND (reference sequence). CDR3: CASGTSGAETQYF. The CDR3 DNA sequence: TGTGCCAGCGGGACTAGCGGGGCGGAGACCCAGTACTTC. Full variable domain (missing parts from reference TRBV19 and TRBJ2-5): DGGITQSPKYLFRKEGQNVTLSCEQNLNHDAMYWYRQDPGQGLRLIYYSQIVNDFQKGDIAEGYSVSREKKESFPLTVTSAQKNPTAFYLCASGTSGAETQYFGPGTRLLVL.

V and J are TRBV7-2 and TRBJ2-3, with D possibly being TRBD2 (5 bases). The CDR3 runs to 14 residues. Between the trimmed V and J ends, which lost 11 bases and 3 bases, there was a span of 18 bases. Germline V gene data show CDR1 as SGHTA and CDR2 as FQGNSA. The CDR3 nucleotides are TGTGCCTTCAGCACTAGGGTTGGGACAGATACGCAGTATTTT. It yields the protein CAFSTRVGTDTQYF.

The chain employs TRBV6-6 and TRBJ1-5, with D maybe TRBD1 (5 bases). V lost 6 bases and J lost 8, with 14 bases in between. Germline CDR1 and CDR2: MNHNY and SVGAGI (reference sequence). The CDR3 totals 13 residues. CDR3 sequence reads: CASSLTAKEPQHF. In DNA form, the CDR3 reads TGTGCCAGCAGCCTGACAGCAAAAGAGCCCCAGCATTTT.

The genes are TRBV6-5 and TRBJ1-5; TRBD1 matches 7 bases. There are 14 residues in the CDR3. Germline lookup yields CDR1 MNHEY and CDR2 SVGAGI. The V gene end was trimmed by 8 bases and the J gene end by 6 bases; junction bases not matched to a gene: 10. CDR3 nucleotide sequence: TGTGCCAGCGCAGACAGGGATCCGGGTCAGCCCCAGCATTTT. Translation: CASADRDPGQPQHF.

This clone appeared once. This chain uses TRBV5-5 with TRBJ2-2; 9 nucleotides align to TRBD2. This CDR3 is built from 14 residues. With V trimmed by 3 bases and J by 6 bases, 3 bases remained unmatched. The germline CDR1 and CDR2 sequences are SGHKS and YYEKEE (reference sequence). The DNA of the CDR3 is TGTGCCAGCAGCTGGGGACTAGCCGCCGGGGAGCTGTTTTTT. Its protein is CASSWGLAAGELFF. The full variable domain, in which reference TRBV5-5 and TRBJ2-2 provide the parts outside the CDR3, is DAGVTQSPTHLIKTRGQQVTLRCSPISGHKSVSWYQQVLGQGPQFIFQYYEKEERGRGNFPDRFSARQFPNYSSELNVNALLLGDSALYLCASSWGLAAGELFFGEGSRLTVL.

V is TRBV5-4 and J is TRBJ2-2, with 12 nucleotides matching TRBD2. The CDR3 has 16 residues. CDR1 SGHNT and CDR2 YYREEE come from the germline V gene (reference sequence). Unmatched junction bases numbered 2, after V lost 5 bases and J lost 0 bases. CDR3 DNA: TGTGCCAGCAGTCGGACTAGCGGGGCGAACACCGGGGAGCTGTTTTTT. Amino acid sequence: CASSRTSGANTGELFF.

This clone was seen once. The chain couples TRBV7-8 to TRBJ1-1; 8 bases are a match to TRBD1. Germline assignment: CDR1 SGHVS and CDR2 FQNEAQ. With V trimmed by 7 bases and J by 2 bases, 12 bases remained unmatched. The CDR3 runs to 16 residues. This CDR3 is CASMRGLTGVNTEAFF. The CDR3 region has the DNA TGTGCCAGCATGCGGGGGTTGACAGGGGTTAACACTGAAGCTTTCTTT.

The J gene is TRBJ2-1, the V gene TRBV5-4; 8 bases match TRBD2. Trimming cost V 3 bases and J 6 bases; bases outside gene matches: 5. CDR3 length: 14 amino acids. Germline V gene data show CDR1 as SGHNT and CDR2 as YYREEE (reference sequence). CDR3 coding DNA: TGTGCCAGCAGCTCCCCTCGGGAGGGCAATGAGCAGTTCTTC. It yields the protein CASSSPREGNEQFF.